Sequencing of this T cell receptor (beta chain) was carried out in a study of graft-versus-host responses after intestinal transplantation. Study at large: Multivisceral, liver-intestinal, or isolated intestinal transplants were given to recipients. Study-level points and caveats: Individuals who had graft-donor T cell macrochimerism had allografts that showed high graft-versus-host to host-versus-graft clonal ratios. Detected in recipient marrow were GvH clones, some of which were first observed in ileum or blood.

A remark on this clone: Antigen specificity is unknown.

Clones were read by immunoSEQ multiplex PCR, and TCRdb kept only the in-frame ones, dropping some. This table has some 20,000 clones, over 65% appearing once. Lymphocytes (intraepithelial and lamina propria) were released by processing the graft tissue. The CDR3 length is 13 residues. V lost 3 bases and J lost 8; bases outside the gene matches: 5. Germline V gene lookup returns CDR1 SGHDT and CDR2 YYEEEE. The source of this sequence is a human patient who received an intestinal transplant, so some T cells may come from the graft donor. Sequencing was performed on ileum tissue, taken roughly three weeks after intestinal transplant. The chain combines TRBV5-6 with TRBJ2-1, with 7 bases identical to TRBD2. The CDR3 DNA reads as TGTGCCAGCAGCTGGGGGAGGGGCGATGAGCAGTTCTTC. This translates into CASSWGRGDEQFF.